A single sample gave rise to the 27 T cell receptor beta chains below, sequenced in a study of T cells in women clearing cervical HPV infection. Produced via immunoSEQ multiplex PCR; TCRdb's table is partial and in-frame only. Here the sample table reports under 40,000 clones. Sequenced input: blood buffy coat. The receptor set was obtained from a woman aged 18-70 years with a cervical HPV16 infection that either progressed to CIN3+ or cleared (not recorded which).

With regard to this clone: The read falls 3 residues short of the CDR3 end, and the missing part is taken from the germline J gene. The rearrangement uses TRBV5-6 and TRBJ2-7; 9 bases align to TRBD1. The CDR3 length is 15 residues. V trimming: 4 bases; J trimming: 3 bases; junction bases outside the gene matches: 8. CDR1 is SGHDT, CDR2 YYEEEE, per germline. The CDR3 DNA, read in part, is TGTGCCAGCAGCCCGCGGGGACAGGGACTCTACGAG. Its protein is CASSPRGQGLYE. The whole CDR3 sequence reads CASSPRGQGLYEQYF.

Comment on this clone: One junction end disagrees with the germline gene, perhaps due to a read error. The sequence runs out 3 residues before the end of the CDR3; the remainder is reconstructed from the germline J gene. This rearrangement joins TRBV4-2 to TRBJ2-3; 9 nucleotides align to TRBD2. This CDR3 has 16 residues. CDR1 and CDR2 (germline): LGHNA, YNFKEQ. CDR3 bases read: TGCGCCAGCAGCCAAGGGCTAGCGGGGTACCAAGAGACG. This sequence encodes CASSQGLAGYQET. The whole CDR3 region reads CASSQGLAGYQETQYF.

Worth noting for this clone: The read finishes 3 residues shy of the CDR3 end, and the germline J gene is used to complete it. The V and J genes are TRBV6-1 and TRBJ2-7; D ambiguous. V shed 4 bases and J shed 3 bases, with 4 bases lying between them. Germline CDR1 MNHNS, CDR2 SASEGT. This CDR3 is 11 amino acids long. The sequenced CDR3 bases are TGTGCCAGCAGTGTCCACTACGAG. Its protein is CASSVHYE. The whole CDR3 reads CASSVHYEQYF.

Worth noting for this clone: The observed sequence ends 3 residues before the CDR3 terminus, with the missing tail filled in from the germline J gene. This sequence joins TRBV5-1 and TRBJ1-4, with 8 bases fitting TRBD1. V was pared by 2 bases and J by 5 bases, with 8 bases of the junction left unmatched. This CDR3 is built from 16 residues. Germline values: CDR1 SGHRS, CDR2 YFSETQ. The chain's CDR3 is CASSLTTGVGNEKLFF. The covered CDR3 bases are TGCGCCAGCAGCTTAACGACAGGGGTAGGGAATGAAAAA. The full variable domain, with the rest looked up from reference TRBV5-1 and TRBJ1-4, is KAGVTQTPRYLIKTRGQQVTLSCSPISGHRSVSWYQQTPGQGLQFLFEYFSETQRNKGNFPGRFSGRQFSNSRSEMNVSTLELGDSALYLCASSLTTGVGNEKLFFGSGTQLSVL.

Concerning this clone: The junction does not match germline at one end; this may be a read error. Read coverage stops 3 residues before the CDR3 terminus; the germline J gene supplies the remainder. The same CDR3 also results from other DNA sequences found in this sample. V usage is TRBV19 and J usage is TRBJ1-3; 9 nucleotides align to TRBD1. Germline-derived CDR1 and CDR2 are LNHDA and SQIVND (reference sequence). The CDR3 covers 14 residues. The sequenced part of the CDR3 DNA is TGTGCCAGTGGGACAGGGCTCTCTGGAAACACA. Amino acids: CASGTGLSGNT. The CDR3 as a whole reads CASGTGLSGNTIYF.

A word on this clone: The read comes to an end 3 residues before the CDR3 does, leaving the germline J gene to fill in the end. This chain joins TRBV18 and TRBJ2-5; 7 nucleotides align to TRBD1. After removal of 2 bases from V and 2 bases from J, the junction contained 2 bases not matched to a gene. Looked up from germline, CDR1 is KGHSH and CDR2 is LQKENI. The CDR3 covers 14 residues. The CDR3 loop is CASSPRGQQETQYF. Partial CDR3 DNA: TGTGCCAGCTCACCAAGGGGACAGCAAGAGACC.

On this clone: The read ends 3 residues early relative to the CDR3; the germline J gene fills the gap. This chain uses TRBV20-1 with TRBJ1-1; D gene ambiguous. CDR3 length equals 12 residues. CDR1 and CDR2 (germline): DFQATT, SNEGSKA (reference sequence). With 5 bases removed from V and 0 bases from J, the gap between germline ends came to 7 bases. The covered CDR3 bases are TGCAGTGCTTCCCGTCTGAACACTGAA. Translation gives CSASRLNTE. The CDR3 as a whole reads CSASRLNTEAFF.

Comment on this clone: The read terminates 3 residues before the CDR3 end, so the remaining end is supplied by the germline J gene. The chain is built from TRBV2 and TRBJ1-2; a possible D gene is TRBD1 (6 bases). The CDR3 has 13 residues. Per the germline V gene, CDR1 is SNHLY and CDR2 is FYNNEI. The CDR3 protein is CASSDTGYNGYTF. The CDR3 DNA, read in part, is TGTGCCAGCAGTGACACAGGGTATAACGGC.

With respect to this clone: The CDR3 is cut off 3 residues early in the read; its end comes from the germline J gene. The chain links TRBV7-8 to TRBJ2-7; D remains unclear. Germline values: CDR1 SGHVS, CDR2 FQNEAQ. V gave up 7 bases and J gave up 5 bases, with 15 bases separating them. This CDR3 has 13 amino acids. The CDR3 bases that were read are TGTGCCAGCATCCCCCCCACTGCGGACGAG. Residues: CASIPPTADE. The full CDR3 sequence reads CASIPPTADEQYF.

On this clone: The read finishes 3 residues shy of the CDR3 end, and the germline J gene is used to complete it. V is TRBV7-9 and J is TRBJ1-2; unclear D gene. CDR1 and CDR2 from the germline V gene are SEHNR and FQNEAQ (reference sequence). The CDR3 is 14 amino acids. CDR3 DNA, as far as it was read: TGTGCCAGCAGCTTAAGCTTGGCCACAGATACC. It yields the protein CASSLSLATDT. The complete CDR3 sequence is CASSLSLATDTYTF.

Points on this clone: The CDR3 extends 3 residues past the end of the read, so its final part is completed from the germline J gene. This chain links TRBV24-1 with TRBJ1-2; D remains unclear. Trimming cost V 4 bases and J 0 bases, with 8 bases left between them. CDR1 is KGHDR, CDR2 SFDVKD, per germline. The CDR3 runs 14 residues. The CDR3 sequence: CATSEAVANYGYTF. The covered CDR3 bases are TGTGCCACCAGTGAGGCGGTTGCTAACTATGGC.

Regarding this clone: The read terminates 3 residues before the CDR3 end, so the remaining end is supplied by the germline J gene. This chain links TRBV19 with TRBJ1-2; D perhaps matches TRBD1 (6 bases). The CDR3 runs 15 residues. Germline V CDR1 and CDR2: LNHDA, SQIVND (reference sequence). This chain's CDR3 is CASSSSGGLPEDYTF. The DNA read from the CDR3 is TGTGCCAGTAGTTCGAGCGGGGGCTTGCCGGAAGAC.

Notes on this clone: The read ends 3 residues shy of where the CDR3 ends; the end is completed using the germline J gene. V is TRBV10-3 and J is TRBJ2-7; D call uncertain. Between the trimmed V and J ends, which lost 0 bases and 2 bases, there was a span of 8 bases. The CDR3 totals 14 residues. Germline-derived CDR1 and CDR2 are ENHRY and SYGVKD. Incomplete CDR3 DNA: TGTGCCATCAGTGAGTCGACTCTTACCTACGAG. Translation gives CAISESTLTYE. The entire CDR3 protein is CAISESTLTYEQYF.

As regards this clone: The sequence runs out 3 residues before the end of the CDR3; the remainder is reconstructed from the germline J gene. The chain has TRBV10-2 and TRBJ2-1; 8 positions agree with TRBD1. In germline, CDR1 is WSHSY, CDR2 SAAADI. The CDR3 runs to 12 residues. The trim removed 5 bases at V and 7 bases at J, leaving 1 base unmatched. CDR3 protein: CASSWDRNEQFF. CDR3 DNA, as far as it was read: TGCGCCAGCAGTTGGGACAGGAATGAG.

On this clone itself: From the germline J gene comes the end of the CDR3, since the read stops 3 residues before it. This chain joins TRBV10-1 and TRBJ2-7, with a tentative D call TRBD2 (6 bases). The CDR3 has 13 amino acids. Germline values: CDR1 WNHNN, CDR2 SYGVQD (reference sequence). V gave up 4 bases and J gave up 5 bases, with 12 bases separating them. The DNA read from the CDR3 is TGCGCCAGCAGTGCCTCCCGGGGGAACGAG. Translating gives CASSASRGNE. The full CDR3 reads CASSASRGNEQYF.

In regard to this clone: The sequenced fragment ends 3 residues before the CDR3 boundary, so the rest is inferred from the germline J gene. The chain couples TRBV18 to TRBJ1-4, with D possibly being TRBD1 (6 bases). CDR1 and CDR2 (germline): KGHSH, LQKENI. CDR3 length: 15 amino acids. The V and J ends lost 1 base and 8 bases respectively, with 14 bases between them. This CDR3 is CASSPQGGLQEKLFF. The sequenced CDR3 bases are TGTGCCAGCTCACCACAGGGGGGGCTACAGGAAAAA.

CDR3: CASSYSGLAGNDYTF. CDR3 DNA (partial): TGTGCCAGCAGTTACTCGGGACTAGCGGGTAACGAC. The chain is built from TRBV6-2 or TRBV6-3 and TRBJ1-2; a possible D gene is TRBD1 (5 bases). The read ends 3 residues shy of where the CDR3 ends; the end is completed using the germline J gene. Looked up from germline, CDR1 is MNHEY and CDR2 is SVGEGT. The CDR3 spans 15 residues.

The CDR3 here is CASSLQGAVNTEAFF. The DNA read from the CDR3 is TGTGCCAGCAGTTTACAGGGGGCCGTGAACACTGAA. This chain links TRBV25-1 with TRBJ1-1; TRBD1 matches 9 bases. The read gets to within 3 residues of the CDR3 end, and the germline J gene fills in the rest. The CDR3 runs 15 residues. V shed 5 bases and J 0 bases; nucleotides not matched to a gene: 4. Germline V gives CDR1 MGHDK, CDR2 SYGVNS.

The part of the CDR3 DNA that was read is TGTGCCAGCGCCTGGGGGACAGTTCCCTACGAG. Amino acids: CASAWGTVPYE. The entire CDR3 reads CASAWGTVPYEQYF. The genes are TRBV11-2 and TRBJ2-7, with TRBD1 matching 7 bases. The read falls 3 residues short of the CDR3 end, and the missing part is taken from the germline J gene. Germline loops: CDR1 SGHAT, CDR2 FQNNGV. The CDR3 loop spans 14 amino acids. J gave up 2 bases and V 8 bases, and 9 bases lay outside the gene matches.

Notes on this clone: The missing CDR3 end, 3 residues past where the read stops, is filled in from the germline J gene. The chain employs TRBV20-1 and TRBJ2-4, with TRBD1 matching over 7 bases. Germline loops: CDR1 DFQATT, CDR2 SNEGSKA (reference sequence). CDR3 length equals 13 residues. With 5 bases clipped from V and 2 bases from J, the junction kept 3 bases outside the gene matches. The CDR3 is CSAVTGSKNIQYF. The CDR3 DNA, read in part, is TGCAGTGCTGTGACAGGGTCCAAAAACATT.

Worth noting for this clone: Read sequence stops 3 residues before the CDR3 end, and the germline J gene provides the missing end. The chain uses TRBV20-1 and TRBJ1-2; D perhaps matches TRBD1 (5 bases). This CDR3 has 16 amino acids. Deletions cut 1 base from V and 6 bases from J, with 21 bases between. Germline-derived CDR1 and CDR2 are DFQATT and SNEGSKA (reference sequence). Incomplete CDR3 DNA: TGCAGTGCTAGAGGCGGACGGCAGGGTTCTACGGATGGC. It codes for CSARGGRQGSTDG. The CDR3 in its entirety is CSARGGRQGSTDGYTF.

Points on this clone: Sequencing ends 3 residues short of the CDR3 end; the germline J gene provides the rest. V and J are TRBV13 and TRBJ2-7; 10 bases map to TRBD2. With V trimmed by 6 bases and J by 0 bases, 11 bases remained unmatched. The germline V gene has CDR1 PRHDT and CDR2 FYEKMQ (reference sequence). This CDR3 is built from 17 residues. This chain's CDR3 is CASSQGLAGESSYEQYF. CDR3 bases read: TGTGCCAGCAGTCAGGGCCTAGCGGGGGAGAGCTCCTACGAG.

On this clone itself: The observed sequence ends 3 residues before the CDR3 terminus, with the missing tail filled in from the germline J gene. The rearrangement links TRBV10-2 to TRBJ2-5, with TRBD1 as a possible D gene (6 bases). The ends were cut back, 5 bases at V and 4 bases at J, with 11 bases in the middle. The CDR3 extends over 13 amino acids. Germline lookup yields CDR1 WSHSY and CDR2 SAAADI. The CDR3 sequence is CASSRAGAETQYF. Incomplete CDR3 DNA: TGCGCCAGCAGTAGGGCAGGGGCAGAGACC.

As regards this clone: Read data end 3 residues before the CDR3 end; the end is taken from the germline J gene. J is TRBJ1-1 and V is TRBV2; 9 nucleotides agree with TRBD1. The CDR3 has 15 amino acids. With V trimmed by 5 bases and J by 0 bases, 4 bases remained unmatched. Germline V lookup: CDR1 SNHLY, CDR2 FYNNEI. CDR3 amino acids: CASSPRDRVNTEAFF. The sequenced part of the CDR3 DNA is TGTGCCAGCAGTCCCCGGGACAGGGTGAACACTGAA.

Incomplete CDR3 DNA: TGTGCCAGCAGTGGGACAGGGGCTGAA. Translated, it gives CASSGTGAE. The CDR3, in full, reads CASSGTGAEAFF. The J gene is TRBJ1-1, the V gene TRBV6-1, with TRBD1 identical over 9 bases. The read ends 3 residues before the CDR3 terminus; that terminus is restored from the germline J gene. Germline V gives CDR1 MNHNS, CDR2 SASEGT. The CDR3 contains 12 residues. Trimming at V came to 4 bases and at J to 6 bases, leaving 0 bases not matched to a gene.

About this clone itself: The read terminates 3 residues before the CDR3 end, so the remaining end is supplied by the germline J gene. The chain joins TRBV30 to TRBJ2-2; 7 bases are shared with TRBD1. Germline assignment: CDR1 GTSNPN and CDR2 SVGIG (reference sequence). The CDR3 consists of 13 residues. The CDR3 sequence: CASMTGFDSPLFF. CDR3 DNA (partial): TGTGCCTCAATGACAGGGTTTGATTCACCG.

About this clone: Sequence at one end of the junction differs from germline and may be a read error. Sequencing ends 3 residues short of the CDR3 end; the germline J gene provides the rest. This CDR3 is also generated by other DNA sequences in the sample. This sequence joins TRBV7-2 and TRBJ1-3; 10 positions match TRBD1. The CDR3 spans 15 residues. In germline, CDR1 is SGHTA, CDR2 FQGNSA. The DNA read from the CDR3 is TGTGCCAGCAGCTCTGGGACAGGGGATGGAAACACA. Amino acid sequence: CASSSGTGDGNT. The whole CDR3 reads CASSSGTGDGNTIYF.